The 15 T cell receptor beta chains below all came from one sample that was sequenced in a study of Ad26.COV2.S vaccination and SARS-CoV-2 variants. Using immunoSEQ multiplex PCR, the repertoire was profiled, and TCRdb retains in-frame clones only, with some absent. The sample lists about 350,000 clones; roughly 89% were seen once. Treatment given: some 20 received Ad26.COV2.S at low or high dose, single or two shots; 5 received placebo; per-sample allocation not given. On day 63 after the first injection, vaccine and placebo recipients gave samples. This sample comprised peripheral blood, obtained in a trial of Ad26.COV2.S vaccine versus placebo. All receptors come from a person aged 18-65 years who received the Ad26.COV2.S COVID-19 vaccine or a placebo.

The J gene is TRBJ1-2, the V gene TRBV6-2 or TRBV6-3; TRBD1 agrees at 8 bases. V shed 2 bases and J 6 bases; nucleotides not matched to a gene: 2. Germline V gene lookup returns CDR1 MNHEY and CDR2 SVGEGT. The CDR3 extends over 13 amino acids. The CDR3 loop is CASSYMTGDGYTF. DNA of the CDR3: TGTGCCAGCAGTTACATGACAGGGGATGGCTACACCTTC.

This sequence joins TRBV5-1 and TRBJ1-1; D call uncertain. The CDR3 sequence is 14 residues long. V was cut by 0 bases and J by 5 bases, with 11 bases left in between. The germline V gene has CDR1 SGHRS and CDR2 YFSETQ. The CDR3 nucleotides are TGCGCCAGCAGCTTGGCTCGGGAAGGAACTGAAGCTTTCTTT. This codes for CASSLAREGTEAFF.

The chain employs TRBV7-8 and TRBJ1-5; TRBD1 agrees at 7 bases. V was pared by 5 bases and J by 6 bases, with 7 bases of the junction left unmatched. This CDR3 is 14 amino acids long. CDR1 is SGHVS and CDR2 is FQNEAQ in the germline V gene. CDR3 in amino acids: CASSVDRSFQPQHF. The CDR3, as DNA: TGTGCCAGCAGCGTGGACAGGAGTTTTCAGCCCCAGCATTTT.

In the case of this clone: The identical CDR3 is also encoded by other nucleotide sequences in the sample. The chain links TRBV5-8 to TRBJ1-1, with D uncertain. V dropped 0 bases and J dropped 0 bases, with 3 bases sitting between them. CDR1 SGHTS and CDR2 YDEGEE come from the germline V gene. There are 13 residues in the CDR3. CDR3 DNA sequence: TGTGCCAGCAGCTTGGGCATGAACACTGAAGCTTTCTTT. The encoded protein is CASSLGMNTEAFF.

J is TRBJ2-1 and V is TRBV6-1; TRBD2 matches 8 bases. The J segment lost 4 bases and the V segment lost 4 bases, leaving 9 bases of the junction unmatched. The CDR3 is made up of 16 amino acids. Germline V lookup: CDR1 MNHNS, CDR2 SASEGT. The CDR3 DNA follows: TGTGCCAGCAGTGTTAGTAGCGGGGCCTTTTACAATGAGCAGTTCTTC. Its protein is CASSVSSGAFYNEQFF.

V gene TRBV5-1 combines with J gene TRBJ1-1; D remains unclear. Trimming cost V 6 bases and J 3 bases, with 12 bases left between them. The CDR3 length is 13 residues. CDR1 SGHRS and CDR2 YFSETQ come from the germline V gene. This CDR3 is CASMDLVDTEAFF. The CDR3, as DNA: TGCGCCAGCATGGACTTGGTCGACACTGAAGCTTTCTTT.

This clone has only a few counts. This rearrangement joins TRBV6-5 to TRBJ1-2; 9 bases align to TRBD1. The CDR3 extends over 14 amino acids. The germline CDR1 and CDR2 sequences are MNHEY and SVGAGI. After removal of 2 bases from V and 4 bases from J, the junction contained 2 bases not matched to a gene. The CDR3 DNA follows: TGTGCCAGCAGTTACGCGGGACAGGGCTATGGCTACACCTTC. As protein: CASSYAGQGYGYTF.

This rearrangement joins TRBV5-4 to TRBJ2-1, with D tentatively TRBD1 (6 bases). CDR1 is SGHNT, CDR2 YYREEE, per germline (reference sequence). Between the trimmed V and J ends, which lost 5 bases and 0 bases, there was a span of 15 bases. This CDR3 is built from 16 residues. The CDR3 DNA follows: TGTGCCAGCAGTTCAGGACAGCTGAGCTCCTACAATGAGCAGTTCTTC. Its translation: CASSSGQLSSYNEQFF.

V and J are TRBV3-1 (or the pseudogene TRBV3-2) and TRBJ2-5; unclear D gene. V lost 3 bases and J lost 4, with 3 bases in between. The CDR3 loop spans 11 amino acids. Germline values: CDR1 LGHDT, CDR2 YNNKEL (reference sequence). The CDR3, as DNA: TGTGCCAGCAGCCATGGAGAGACCCAGTACTTC. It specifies CASSHGETQYF.

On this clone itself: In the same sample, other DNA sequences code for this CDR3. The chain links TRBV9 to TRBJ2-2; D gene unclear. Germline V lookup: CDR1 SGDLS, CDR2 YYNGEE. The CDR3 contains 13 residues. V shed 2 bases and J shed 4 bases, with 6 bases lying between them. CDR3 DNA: TGTGCCAGCAGCGTCCGCGGCACCGGGGAGCTGTTTTTT. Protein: CASSVRGTGELFF.

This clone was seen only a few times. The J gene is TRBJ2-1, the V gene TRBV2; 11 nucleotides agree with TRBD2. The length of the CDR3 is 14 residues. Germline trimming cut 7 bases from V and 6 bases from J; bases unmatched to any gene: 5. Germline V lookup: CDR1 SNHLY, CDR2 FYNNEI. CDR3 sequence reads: CASNKGTSGNEQFF. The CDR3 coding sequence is TGTGCCAGCAATAAGGGGACTAGCGGCAATGAGCAGTTCTTC.

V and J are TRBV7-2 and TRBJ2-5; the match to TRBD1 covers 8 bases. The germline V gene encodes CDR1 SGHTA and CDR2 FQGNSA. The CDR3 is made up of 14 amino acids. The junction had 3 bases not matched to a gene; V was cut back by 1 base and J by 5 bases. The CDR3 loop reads CASSLVTGDETQYF. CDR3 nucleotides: TGTGCCAGCAGCTTAGTGACAGGGGACGAGACCCAGTACTTC.

The CDR3 DNA sequence: TGTGCCAGCAGCTTAATTACAGTTACGAATGGCTACACCTTC. It yields the protein CASSLITVTNGYTF. V usage is TRBV7-2 and J usage is TRBJ1-2; D uncertain. This CDR3 comprises 14 residues. The V end lost 2 bases, the J end lost 6 bases, and 13 bases lay between the germline ends. Per the germline V gene, CDR1 is SGHTA and CDR2 is FQGNSA.

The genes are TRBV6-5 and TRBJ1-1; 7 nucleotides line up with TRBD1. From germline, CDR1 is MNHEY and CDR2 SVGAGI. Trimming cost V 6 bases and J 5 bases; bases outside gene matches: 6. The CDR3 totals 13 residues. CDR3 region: CASRPGGWTEAFF. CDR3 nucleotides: TGTGCCAGCAGACCAGGGGGTTGGACTGAAGCTTTCTTT.

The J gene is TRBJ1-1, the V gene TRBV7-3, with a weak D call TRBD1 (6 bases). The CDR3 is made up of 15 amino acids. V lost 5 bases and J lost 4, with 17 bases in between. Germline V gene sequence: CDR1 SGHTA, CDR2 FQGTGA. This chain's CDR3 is CASSPAGGGATEAFF. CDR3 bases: TGTGCCAGCAGCCCCGCGGGAGGGGGAGCCACTGAAGCTTTCTTT.